These T cell receptor beta chains were read from a single sample in a study of OX40 agonist ivuxolimab in advanced cancers. Profiled with immunoSEQ multiplex PCR; TCRdb holds only in-frame clones, not every one. The table lists tens of thousands of clones, around 67% of them singletons, with 15% to 20% in the top ten. The sequencing here drew on CD4+ or CD8+ T cells sorted from blood, taken in a trial of the OX40 agonist ivuxolimab. These receptors were collected from an adult with an advanced solid tumor such as melanoma, head and neck, liver or kidney cancer. Both conserved end residues are part of each CDR3. The order of the fields is clone size, D gene, J gene, V gene, CDR3 protein, CDR3 DNA. D genes are given only for firm matches. Clone sizes are given selectively: once, few, many, or a class where the clone is expanded.

>.|.|TRBJ2-7|TRBV5-4
CASSLASGTRSEQYF
TGTGCCAGCAGCTTGGCCTCCGGAACTAGAAGCGAGCAGTACTTC
>.|TRBD1|TRBJ2-1|TRBV10-3
CAISDADRTNFYNEQFF
TGTGCCATCAGTGATGCGGACAGGACAAACTTTTACAATGAGCAGTTCTTC
>.|.|TRBJ2-7|TRBV29-1
CSVEDAGSGFIEQYF
TGCAGCGTTGAAGATGCGGGTTCCGGGTTCATCGAGCAGTACTTC
>.|.|TRBJ2-7|TRBV5-4
CASSFMPAGDYEQYF
TGTGCCAGCAGCTTCATGCCAGCAGGAGACTACGAGCAGTACTTC
>few|TRBD1|TRBJ2-7|TRBV4-3
CASSPGTGAYEQYF
TGCGCCAGCAGCCCCGGGACAGGGGCCTACGAGCAGTACTTC
>medium-sized|.|TRBJ2-1|TRBV7-9
CASSQYPAWGLNEQFF
TGTGCCAGCAGCCAATACCCAGCGTGGGGATTAAATGAGCAGTTCTTC
>.|.|TRBJ2-1|TRBV4-1
CASSQDRITSNEQFF
TGCGCCAGCAGCCAAGATCGTATCACTAGCAATGAGCAGTTCTTC
>few|.|TRBJ1-3|TRBV7-9
CASSLGTVGNTIYF
TGTGCCAGCAGCTTAGGGACAGTAGGAAACACCATATATTTT
>.|.|TRBJ2-7|TRBV6-1
CASRAPEPYEQYF
TGTGCCAGCCGGGCCCCAGAACCCTACGAGCAGTACTTC
>.|.|TRBJ1-5|TRBV4-1
CASSQGAGYNQPQHF
TGCGCCAGCAGCCAAGGGGCGGGGTACAATCAGCCCCAGCATTTT
>.|.|TRBJ1-5|TRBV4-1
CASSQGGGLGNQPQHF
TGCGCCAGCAGCCAAGGAGGGGGACTGGGGAATCAGCCCCAGCATTTT
>once|.|TRBJ1-2|TRBV28
CASSFRKDPLYGYTF
TGTGCCAGCAGTTTTCGGAAAGATCCCCTGTATGGCTACACCTTC
>few|TRBD1|TRBJ1-3|TRBV4-3
CASSQDGDSGNTIYF
TGCGCCAGCAGCCAAGATGGGGACAGTGGAAACACCATATATTTT
>.|.|TRBJ2-7|TRBV11-2
CASSSTGTVSYEQYF
TGTGCCAGCAGCTCGACCGGGACGGTGTCCTACGAGCAGTACTTC
>.|TRBD2|TRBJ2-1|TRBV6-5
CASSMTSGGPKEEFF
TGTGCCAGCAGTATGACTAGCGGGGGGCCCAAAGAGGAGTTCTTC